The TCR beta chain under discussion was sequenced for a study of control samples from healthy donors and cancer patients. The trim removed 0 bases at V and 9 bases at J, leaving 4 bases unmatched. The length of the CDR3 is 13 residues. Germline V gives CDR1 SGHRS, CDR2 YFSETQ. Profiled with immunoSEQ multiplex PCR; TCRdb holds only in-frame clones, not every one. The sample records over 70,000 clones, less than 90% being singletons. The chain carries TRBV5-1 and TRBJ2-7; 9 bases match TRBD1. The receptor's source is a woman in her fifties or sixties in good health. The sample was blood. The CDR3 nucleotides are TGCGCCAGCAGCTTGGAGACAGGGGGTAGGCAGTACTTC. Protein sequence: CASSLETGGRQYF.